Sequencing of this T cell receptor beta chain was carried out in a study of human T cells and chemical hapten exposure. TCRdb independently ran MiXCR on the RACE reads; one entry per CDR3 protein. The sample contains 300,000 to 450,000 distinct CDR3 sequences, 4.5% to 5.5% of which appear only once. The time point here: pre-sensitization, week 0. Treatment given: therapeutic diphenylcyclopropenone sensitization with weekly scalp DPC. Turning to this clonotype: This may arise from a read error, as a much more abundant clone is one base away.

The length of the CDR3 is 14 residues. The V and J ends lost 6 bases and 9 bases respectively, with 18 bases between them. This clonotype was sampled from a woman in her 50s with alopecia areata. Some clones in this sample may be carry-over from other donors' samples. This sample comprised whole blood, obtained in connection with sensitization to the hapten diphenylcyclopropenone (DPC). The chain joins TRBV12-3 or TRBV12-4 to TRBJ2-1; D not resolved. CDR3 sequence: CASSADTPLAEQFF. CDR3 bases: TGTGCCAGCAGCGCTGACACCCCACTCGCTGAGCAGTTCTTC.